The clone carrying this T cell receptor beta chain was picked up many times. These data come from a study of neurological immune-mediated disorders. The CDR3 covers 15 residues. V dropped 6 bases and J dropped 2; count of bases not matched to a gene: 5. Germline CDR1 is SGHTA and CDR2 is FQGTGA. TCRdb re-called the 5' RACE reads with MiXCR, one entry per CDR3 protein. The sample records tens of thousands of distinct CDR3 sequences, 3.5% to 4.5% being singletons. The chain employs TRBV7-3 and TRBJ2-2; 8 bases match TRBD1. The clonotype comes from a woman aged 45-65 years with multiple sclerosis. Material for sequencing was PBMCs. The CDR3 region is CASSAGQGNTGELFF. CDR3 nucleotide sequence: TGTGCCAGCAGTGCCGGACAGGGAAACACCGGGGAGCTGTTTTTT.